The clone carrying this T cell receptor beta chain was picked up many times. Construction of the TCRbeta library involved unique molecular identifiers. TCRdb redid the calling of the PCR reads with MiXCR, one entry per CDR3 protein. The table includes about 190,000 distinct CDR3 sequences, about 6.3% detected once. This sample was included in a study of T-cell reconstitution after alpha-beta-depleted transplantation in children. There are 15 residues in the CDR3. J lost 4 bases, V lost 2 bases, and 3 bases had no gene match. The chain couples TRBV12-3 or TRBV12-4 to TRBJ1-5; 9 nucleotides line up with TRBD1. Specimen: PBMCs from the stem cell graft donor, collected from the stem cell graft. The receptor comes from a human donor who donated a stem cell graft to a child with Wiskott-Aldrich syndrome. CDR3 amino acids: CASSLQGQGNQPQHF. CDR3 in DNA: TGTGCCAGCAGTTTACAGGGACAGGGTAATCAGCCCCAGCATTTT.